This passage covers 26 T cell receptor beta chains from one sample sequenced in a study of blood T cell repertoires in COVID-19. Assay used: immunoSEQ multiplex PCR; TCRdb lists only in-frame clones, some missing. Here the sample spans 110,000 to 150,000 clones, over 80% being singletons. Material: peripheral blood. These TCRs come from an elderly woman with acute or convalescent COVID-19.

This rearrangement joins TRBV30 to TRBJ1-3; D is ambiguous. The germline CDR1 and CDR2 sequences are GTSNPN and SVGIG (reference sequence). The CDR3 spans 13 residues. The germline V and J ends were trimmed by 7 bases and 4 bases, with 14 bases remaining between them. The CDR3: CASPGASGNTIYF. In nucleotides, the CDR3 is TGTGCCTCCCCGGGAGCTTCGGGAAACACCATATATTTT.

J is TRBJ1-2 and V is TRBV7-2; D is perhaps TRBD1 (5 bases). The CDR3 spans 14 residues. Germline CDR1 is SGHTA and CDR2 is FQGNSA. V was pared by 5 bases and J by 2 bases, with 12 bases between. DNA for the CDR3: TGTGCCAGCAGCCCATCCCAGGGAAACTATGGCTACACCTTC. Protein: CASSPSQGNYGYTF.

This clone occurred once. This chain connects TRBV7-2 to TRBJ1-2; 7 bases agree with TRBD1. Germline values: CDR1 SGHTA, CDR2 FQGNSA. V shed 5 bases and J 4 bases; nucleotides not matched to a gene: 4. The CDR3 is made up of 13 amino acids. CDR3 region: CASSPQGSYGYTF. Here the CDR3 DNA reads TGTGCCAGCAGCCCACAGGGGTCCTATGGCTACACCTTC.

This chain joins TRBV11-1 and TRBJ2-5; 10 nucleotides align to TRBD2. From germline, CDR1 is SGHAT and CDR2 FQDESV (reference sequence). The CDR3 covers 15 residues. The trim removed 3 bases at V and 2 bases at J, leaving 3 bases unmatched. In DNA form, the CDR3 reads TGTGCCAGCAGCTTTAGCGGGGGGCAACAAGAGACCCAGTACTTC. Amino acid sequence: CASSFSGGQQETQYF.

The chain links TRBV9 to TRBJ1-3; 8 nucleotides line up with TRBD1. The J segment lost 3 bases and the V segment lost 5 bases, leaving 7 bases of the junction unmatched. Germline V lookup: CDR1 SGDLS, CDR2 YYNGEE. The CDR3 has 15 amino acids. The CDR3 region is CASRPTGGGGNTIYF. The CDR3, as DNA: TGTGCCAGCAGACCAACAGGGGGGGGTGGAAACACCATATATTTT.

This rearrangement joins TRBV7-3 to TRBJ2-2; D may be TRBD1 (6 bases). The V end lost 5 bases, the J end lost 7 bases, and 17 bases lay between the germline ends. The CDR3 is 15 amino acids. Germline loops: CDR1 SGHTA, CDR2 FQGTGA. CDR3 DNA sequence: TGTGCCAGCAGCCCGGACAGAAACTGGAACGGGGAGCTGTTTTTT. Residues: CASSPDRNWNGELFF.

The chain carries TRBV6-1 and TRBJ2-5; 8 positions match TRBD1. Germline V gene data show CDR1 as MNHNS and CDR2 as SASEGT. Losses at the gene ends were 4 bases for V and 5 bases for J; bases not matched to a gene: 12. The CDR3 length is 16 residues. CDR3 in amino acids: CASSGPGQANGETQYF. The CDR3 DNA is TGTGCCAGCAGTGGACCGGGACAGGCCAACGGGGAGACCCAGTACTTC.

The chain employs TRBV4-2 and TRBJ1-6; maybe TRBD1 (6 bases). The CDR3 has 13 residues. Trimming stripped 8 bases from V and 4 bases from J, with 9 bases between. Germline lookup yields CDR1 LGHNA and CDR2 YNFKEQ. CDR3 amino acids: CASGRGYNSPLHF. The CDR3 bases are TGTGCCAGCGGGAGGGGGTATAATTCACCCCTCCACTTT.

This chain connects TRBV5-1 to TRBJ1-2; no definite D call. V shed 2 bases and J shed 4 bases, with 12 bases lying between them. Germline V gives CDR1 SGHRS, CDR2 YFSETQ. This CDR3 has 14 residues. CDR3 in DNA: TGCGCCAGCAGCTTACGAGATGCGGTCTATGGCTACACCTTC. This encodes CASSLRDAVYGYTF. Looking up the rest from reference TRBV5-1 and TRBJ1-2 gives the full variable domain: KAGVTQTPRYLIKTRGQQVTLSCSPISGHRSVSWYQQTPGQGLQFLFEYFSETQRNKGNFPGRFSGRQFSNSRSEMNVSTLELGDSALYLCASSLRDAVYGYTFGSGTRLTVV.

The chain combines TRBV18 with TRBJ2-2, with 10 bases identical to TRBD2. This CDR3 is 16 amino acids long. V shed 3 bases and J 0 bases; nucleotides not matched to a gene: 1. Germline values: CDR1 KGHSH, CDR2 LQKENI. The CDR3 loop is CASSPGLATNTGELFF. CDR3 bases: TGTGCCAGCTCACCGGGACTAGCGACGAACACCGGGGAGCTGTTTTTT.

The chain links TRBV5-1 to TRBJ1-2; D is perhaps TRBD1 (5 bases). V was shortened by 6 bases and J by 3 bases, with 9 bases between the two germline ends. Per germline, CDR1 SGHRS and CDR2 YFSETQ. The CDR3 has 12 amino acids. This chain's CDR3 is CASTDSYYGYTF. CDR3 DNA: TGCGCCAGCACTGACAGTTACTATGGCTACACCTTC.

V and J are TRBV30 and TRBJ1-1, with 10 nucleotides matching TRBD1. Germline lookup yields CDR1 GTSNPN and CDR2 SVGIG (reference sequence). This CDR3 spans 15 amino acids. J gave up 11 bases and V 3 bases, and 15 bases lay outside the gene matches. The CDR3 region is CAWRPPGQGLKGAFF. The CDR3 bases are TGTGCCTGGAGGCCCCCGGGACAGGGGCTAAAAGGGGCTTTCTTT.

In this sample, this clone turned up once. The V gene is TRBV7-9, the J gene TRBJ2-4; 12 bases match TRBD2. Trimming removed 0 bases from V and 10 bases from J; junction bases left unmatched: 4. The CDR3 is 15 amino acids. The germline CDR1 and CDR2 sequences are SEHNR and FQNEAQ (reference sequence). The chain's CDR3 is CASSLAVTSGGIQYF. CDR3 coding DNA: TGTGCCAGCAGCTTAGCGGTAACTAGCGGGGGGATTCAGTACTTC.

The J gene is TRBJ2-1, the V gene TRBV9, with 8 bases matching TRBD2. Germline V lookup: CDR1 SGDLS, CDR2 YYNGEE. V dropped 3 bases and J dropped 10; count of bases not matched to a gene: 9. The CDR3 has 14 amino acids. CDR3 loop: CASSGSGGPREQFF. The DNA for the CDR3 is TGTGCCAGCAGCGGATCGGGGGGGCCAAGGGAGCAGTTCTTC. Full variable domain (outside the CDR3, taken from reference TRBV9 and TRBJ2-1): DSGVTQTPKHLITATGQRVTLRCSPRSGDLSVYWYQQSLDQGLQFLIQYYNGEERAKGNILERFSAQQFPDLHSELNLSSLELGDSALYFCASSGSGGPREQFFGPGTRLTVL.

The V call is TRBV11-2, the J call TRBJ2-7; 8 nucleotides line up with TRBD2. This CDR3 is built from 12 residues. Per germline, CDR1 SGHAT and CDR2 FQNNGV. V lost 5 bases to trimming and J lost 9 bases; unmatched junction nucleotides: 6. The DNA for the CDR3 is TGTGCCAGCAGCCCCGGCGGGGGGAGGCAGTACTTC. This sequence encodes CASSPGGGRQYF.

This chain joins TRBV6-2 or TRBV6-3 and TRBJ2-5, with 11 bases fitting TRBD2. CDR1 and CDR2 (germline): MNHEY, SVGEGT. The CDR3 has 16 amino acids. Losses at the gene ends were 6 bases for V and 4 bases for J; bases not matched to a gene: 10. CDR3: CASSPWLAGGSETQYF. For the CDR3, the DNA is TGTGCCAGCAGCCCTTGGCTAGCGGGGGGCTCAGAGACCCAGTACTTC.

The gene calls are TRBV5-1 and TRBJ1-1, with 7 bases matching TRBD1. The CDR3 covers 17 residues. V dropped 7 bases and J dropped 0; count of bases not matched to a gene: 15. The V gene's germline CDR1 is SGHRS and CDR2 YFSETQ. The CDR3 is CASRPLPGQSMNTEAFF. CDR3 bases: TGCGCCAGCCGGCCTCTCCCGGGACAGTCCATGAACACTGAAGCTTTCTTT.

The chain is built from TRBV12-3 or TRBV12-4 and TRBJ1-5; D remains ambiguous. The CDR3 consists of 12 residues. V was shortened by 3 bases and J by 6 bases, with 6 bases between the two germline ends. CDR3 nucleotides: TGTGCCAGCAGTTTTGAGATTCAGCCCCAGCATTTT. It specifies CASSFEIQPQHF.

The V and J genes are TRBV4-3 and TRBJ2-1; 13 nucleotides match TRBD2. Per the germline V gene, CDR1 is LGHNA and CDR2 is YSLEER. The CDR3 is 16 amino acids. Germline trimming cut 4 bases from V and 6 bases from J; bases unmatched to any gene: 6. Here the CDR3 reads CASSLQLAGGFNEQFF. The CDR3 DNA sequence: TGCGCCAGCAGCCTTCAACTAGCGGGGGGGTTCAATGAGCAGTTCTTC.

This chain connects TRBV11-2 to TRBJ1-1; TRBD1 might be the D (6 bases). V lost 1 base to trimming and J lost 5 bases, with 14 bases between them. Germline V gene data show CDR1 as SGHAT and CDR2 as FQNNGV. This CDR3 has 15 amino acids. The CDR3 DNA reads as TGTGCCAGCAGCTTAGCAGGGGTAGCGGGTACTGAAGCTTTCTTT. Amino acids: CASSLAGVAGTEAFF.

V is TRBV9 and J is TRBJ1-1, with TRBD1 as a possible D gene (6 bases). Germline values: CDR1 SGDLS, CDR2 YYNGEE. This CDR3 region has 16 residues. With 0 bases removed from V and 3 bases from J, the gap between germline ends came to 15 bases. The CDR3 bases are TGTGCCAGCAGCGTAGCTCTCGGGGGGCAGGACACTGAAGCTTTCTTT. Amino acid sequence: CASSVALGGQDTEAFF.

The J gene is TRBJ1-4, the V gene TRBV7-2; D unclear. The CDR3 has 15 amino acids. Trimming removed 1 base at V and 4 bases at J, with 10 bases between. The V gene's germline CDR1 is SGHTA and CDR2 FQGNSA. The chain's CDR3 is CASSLVHGNNEKLFF. The CDR3 DNA sequence: TGTGCCAGCAGCTTAGTTCACGGGAATAATGAAAAACTGTTTTTT. Variable domain in full (rest from reference TRBV7-2 and TRBJ1-4): GAGVSQSPSNKVTEKGKDVELRCDPISGHTALYWYRQSLGQGLEFLIYFQGNSAPDKSGLPSDRFSAERTGGSVSTLTIQRTQQEDSAVYLCASSLVHGNNEKLFFGSGTQLSVL.

This chain links TRBV5-1 with TRBJ1-5; TRBD1 matches at 8 bases. The germline gives CDR1 SGHRS, CDR2 YFSETQ. The ends lost 0 bases at V and 3 bases at J; junction bases unmatched: 2. This CDR3 comprises 15 residues. CDR3 nucleotides: TGCGCCAGCAGCTTGGGGGACAGGACCAATCAGCCCCAGCATTTT. It encodes CASSLGDRTNQPQHF.

This chain connects TRBV18 to TRBJ1-1; TRBD1 agrees at 7 bases. Germline V lookup: CDR1 KGHSH, CDR2 LQKENI. The CDR3 spans 14 residues. V dropped 4 bases and J dropped 3; count of bases not matched to a gene: 5. The CDR3 sequence: CASSQDRPHTEAFF. In DNA, the CDR3 is TGTGCCAGCTCACAGGACAGGCCTCACACTGAAGCTTTCTTT.

J is TRBJ1-5 and V is TRBV7-2; D is ambiguous. CDR1 and CDR2 from the germline V gene are SGHTA and FQGNSA. Trimming pared 5 bases from V and 2 bases from J, leaving 7 bases between. The CDR3 has 13 amino acids. The CDR3 coding sequence is TGTGCCAGCAGCCTTGTTGGCAATCAGCCCCAGCATTTT. Translated, it gives CASSLVGNQPQHF.

The V gene is TRBV3-1 (or the pseudogene TRBV3-2), the J gene TRBJ1-1, with 7 bases matching TRBD1. The length of the CDR3 is 14 residues. J was trimmed by 1 base and V by 6 bases; bases with no gene match: 5. CDR1 is LGHDT, CDR2 YNNKEL, per germline (reference sequence). The CDR3 spells CASSTTGRNTEAFF. The CDR3 DNA is TGTGCCAGCAGTACGACAGGGAGGAACACTGAAGCTTTCTTT.